A single TCR beta chain is shown here with its context. Its antigen is unidentified. Each TRB amplification used about 250-550 ng of genomic DNA from blood. This entry belongs to a study of T and B cells in COVID-19 patients. Study-level information: The recovered patients had mostly mild to moderate COVID-19 with outpatient management.

Multiplex PCR with BIOMED2 TRB-A/B primer pools amplified TRB rearrangements. One entry per CDR3 protein, called by TCRdb with MiXCR from the multiplex PCR reads. This table has more than 10,000 distinct CDR3 sequences, approximately 31% appearing once. Study-wide results and caveats: Symptomatic-phase blood samples from mildly ill patients and early samples from severe cases were scarce. In COVID-19 patients, T cell receptor beta variable and joining gene use was reportedly strongly skewed. Sorted SARS-CoV-2-responsive or tetramer+ T cells and CD4+, regulatory and CD8+ subsets were not yet sequenced.

CDR1 and CDR2 (germline): MDHEN, SYDVKM. V lost 2 bases, J lost 1 base, and 6 bases lay in between. This CDR3 is 15 amino acids long. Material for sequencing was blood. The chain employs TRBV28 and TRBJ1-6; D unclear. This TCR came from a human donor with active COVID-19. This chain's CDR3 is CASSLGGSYNSPLHF. CDR3 DNA: TGTGCCAGCAGTTTAGGAGGGTCCTATAATTCACCCCTCCACTTT.